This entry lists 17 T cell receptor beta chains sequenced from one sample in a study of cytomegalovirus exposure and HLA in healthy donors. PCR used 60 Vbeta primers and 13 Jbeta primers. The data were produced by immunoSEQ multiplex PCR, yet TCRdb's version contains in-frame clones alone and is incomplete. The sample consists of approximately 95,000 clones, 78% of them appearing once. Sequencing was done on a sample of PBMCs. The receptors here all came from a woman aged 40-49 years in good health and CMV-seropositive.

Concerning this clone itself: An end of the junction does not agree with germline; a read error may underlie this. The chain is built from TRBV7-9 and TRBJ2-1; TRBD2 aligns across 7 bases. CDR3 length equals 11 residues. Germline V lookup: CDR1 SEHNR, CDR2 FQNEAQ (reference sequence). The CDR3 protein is CSSSLLAKQFF. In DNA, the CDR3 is TGTTCCAGCAGTTTACTAGCGAAGCAGTTCTTC.

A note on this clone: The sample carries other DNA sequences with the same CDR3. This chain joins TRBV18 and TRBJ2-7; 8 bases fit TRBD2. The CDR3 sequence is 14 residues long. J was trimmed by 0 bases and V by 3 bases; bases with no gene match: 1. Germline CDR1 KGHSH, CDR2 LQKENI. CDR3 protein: CASSPGLVSYEQYF. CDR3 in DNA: TGTGCCAGCTCACCGGGACTAGTCTCCTACGAGCAGTACTTC.

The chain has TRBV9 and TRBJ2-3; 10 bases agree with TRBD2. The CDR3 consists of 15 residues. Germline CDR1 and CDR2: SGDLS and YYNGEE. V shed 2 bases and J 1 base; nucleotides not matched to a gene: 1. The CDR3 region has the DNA TGTGCCAGCAGCGTGGGGACTAGCGGCACAGATACGCAGTATTTT. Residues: CASSVGTSGTDTQYF.

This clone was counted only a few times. The CDR3, as DNA: TGTGCCAGCAGTGAAGCGGGAGGGCGGGCCCCCCAGTACTTC. Its protein product is CASSEAGGRAPQYF. This chain links TRBV2 with TRBJ2-5, with 7 bases fitting TRBD2. V lost 0 bases, J lost 9 bases, and 7 bases stayed unmatched. The CDR3 extends over 14 amino acids. The germline gives CDR1 SNHLY, CDR2 FYNNEI.

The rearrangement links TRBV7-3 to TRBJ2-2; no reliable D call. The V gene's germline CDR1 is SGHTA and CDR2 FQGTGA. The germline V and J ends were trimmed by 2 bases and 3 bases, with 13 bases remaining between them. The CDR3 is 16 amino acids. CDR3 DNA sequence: TGTGCCAGCAGCTTATCCCGAACAGCAGACACCGGGGAGCTGTTTTTT. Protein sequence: CASSLSRTADTGELFF.

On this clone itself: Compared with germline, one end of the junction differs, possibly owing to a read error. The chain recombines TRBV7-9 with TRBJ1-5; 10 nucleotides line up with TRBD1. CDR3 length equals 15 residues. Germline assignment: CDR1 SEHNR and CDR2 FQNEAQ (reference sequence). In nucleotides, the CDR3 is TGTTCCAGCAGCCCGGAGGACAGGGGGGATCAGCCCCAGCATTTT. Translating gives CSSSPEDRGDQPQHF.

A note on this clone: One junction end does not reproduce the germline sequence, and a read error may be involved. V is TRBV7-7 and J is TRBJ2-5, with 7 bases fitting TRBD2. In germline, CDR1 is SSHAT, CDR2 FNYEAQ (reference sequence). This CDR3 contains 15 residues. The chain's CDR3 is CASSLVGRAEETQYF. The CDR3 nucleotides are TGTGCTAGCAGCTTAGTTGGGAGGGCAGAGGAGACCCAGTACTTC.

The CDR3 here is CASSQDWTGSYNEQFF. CDR3 DNA: TGCGCCAGCAGCCAAGATTGGACTGGGTCCTACAATGAGCAGTTCTTC. The chain is built from TRBV4-1 and TRBJ2-1; possible D gene TRBD2, 5 bases. This CDR3 is built from 16 residues. In germline, CDR1 is MGHRA, CDR2 YSYEKL. The V end was cut by 0 bases, the J end by 1 base, with 10 bases between.

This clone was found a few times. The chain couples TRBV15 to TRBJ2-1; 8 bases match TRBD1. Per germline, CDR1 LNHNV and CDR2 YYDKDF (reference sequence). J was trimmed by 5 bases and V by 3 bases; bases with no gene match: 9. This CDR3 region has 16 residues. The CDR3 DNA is TGTGCCACCAGCAGGGTGGACAGGGCCGTTAACAATGAGCAGTTCTTC. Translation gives CATSRVDRAVNNEQFF.

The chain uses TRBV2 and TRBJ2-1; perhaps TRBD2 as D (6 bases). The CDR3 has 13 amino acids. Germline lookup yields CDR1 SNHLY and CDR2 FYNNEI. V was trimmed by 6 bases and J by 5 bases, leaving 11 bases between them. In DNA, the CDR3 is TGTGCCAGCAGCCCGGGACTTAACAATGAGCAGTTCTTC. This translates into CASSPGLNNEQFF.

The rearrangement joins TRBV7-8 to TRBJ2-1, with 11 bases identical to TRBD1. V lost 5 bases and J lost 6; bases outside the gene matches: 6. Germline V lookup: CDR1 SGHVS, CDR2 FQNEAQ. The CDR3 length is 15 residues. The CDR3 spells CASSTSGTGGNEQFF. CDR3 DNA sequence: TGTGCCAGCAGCACCTCCGGGACAGGGGGCAATGAGCAGTTCTTC. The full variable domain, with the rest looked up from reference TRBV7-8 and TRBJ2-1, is GAGVSQSPRYKVAKRGQDVALRCDPISGHVSLFWYQQALGQGPEFLTYFQNEAQLDKSGLPSDRFFAERPEGSVSTLKIQRTQQEDSAVYLCASSTSGTGGNEQFFGPGTRLTVL.

The CDR3 sequence is CASSDQPGLNTGELFF. The CDR3 coding sequence is TGTGCCAGCAGTGATCAACCGGGACTCAACACCGGGGAGCTGTTTTTT. This sequence joins TRBV6-1 and TRBJ2-2, with D perhaps TRBD2 (6 bases). The germline V gene encodes CDR1 MNHNS and CDR2 SASEGT. The V gene lost 3 bases and the J gene lost 2 bases, with 13 bases spanning the gap. The CDR3 is 16 residues long.

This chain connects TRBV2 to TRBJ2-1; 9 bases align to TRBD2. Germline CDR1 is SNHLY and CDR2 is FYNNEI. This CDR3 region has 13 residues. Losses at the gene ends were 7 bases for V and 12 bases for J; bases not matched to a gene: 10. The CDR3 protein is CASTSSGTTRQFF. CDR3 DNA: TGTGCCAGCACCTCTAGCGGGACTACACGGCAGTTCTTC.

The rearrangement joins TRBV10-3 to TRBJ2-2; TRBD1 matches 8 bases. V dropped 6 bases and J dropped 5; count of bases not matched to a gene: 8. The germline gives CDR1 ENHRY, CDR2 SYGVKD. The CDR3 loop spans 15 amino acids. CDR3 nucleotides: TGTGCCATCAGGCGGGACAGGCCGATTACCGGGGAGCTGTTTTTT. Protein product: CAIRRDRPITGELFF.

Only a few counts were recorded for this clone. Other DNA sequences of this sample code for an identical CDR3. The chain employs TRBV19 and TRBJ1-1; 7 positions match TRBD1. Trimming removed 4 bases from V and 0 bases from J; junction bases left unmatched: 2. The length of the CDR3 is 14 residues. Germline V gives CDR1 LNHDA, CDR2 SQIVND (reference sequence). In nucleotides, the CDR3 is TGTGCCAGTAGTACGGGACAGATGAACACTGAAGCTTTCTTT. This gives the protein CASSTGQMNTEAFF.

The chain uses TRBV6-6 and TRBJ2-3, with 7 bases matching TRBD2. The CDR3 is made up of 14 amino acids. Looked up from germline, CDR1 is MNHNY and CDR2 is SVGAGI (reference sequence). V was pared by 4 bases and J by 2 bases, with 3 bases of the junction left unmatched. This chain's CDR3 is CASSWEGLTDTQYF. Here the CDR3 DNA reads TGTGCCAGCAGTTGGGAGGGCCTCACAGATACGCAGTATTTT.

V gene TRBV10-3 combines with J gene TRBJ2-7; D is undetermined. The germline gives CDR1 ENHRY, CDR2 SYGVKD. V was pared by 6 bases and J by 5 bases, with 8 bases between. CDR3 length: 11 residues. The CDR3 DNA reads TGTGCCATCAGCTTGGGCAACGAGCAGTACTTC. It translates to CAISLGNEQYF.